This is a list of T cell receptor beta chains from one sample in a study of blood T cell repertoires in COVID-19. TCRdb keeps only in-frame clones here, not all; method: immunoSEQ multiplex PCR. The sample records about 160,000 clones, about nine tenths being singletons. Sequencing input: peripheral blood. The receptor source for this set is a woman aged 55-69 years who had recovered from COVID-19. Each CDR3 is given with its conserved first and last residue. Each record gives: clone size, J gene, D gene, V gene, CDR3 length, CDR3 DNA, CDR3 protein. A D gene is named only where the DNA matches it firmly. The size entry is marked missing in some rows and otherwise reads once, few, many or a size class.

>-|TRBJ1-2|-|TRBV2|13
TGTGCCAGCAGTGAAAGCGGGTGGAGGGGCTACACCTTC
CASSESGWRGYTF
>-|TRBJ2-5|TRBD2|TRBV5-1|15
TGCGCCAGCAGCCGGGAGGGGGGCCTTTGGGAGACCCAGTACTTC
CASSREGGLWETQYF
>-|TRBJ2-3|TRBD1|TRBV24-1|16
TGTGCCACCAGTGATCCACCGGGACAGGGGACAGATACGCAGTATTTT
CATSDPPGQGTDTQYF
>-|TRBJ2-4|-|TRBV28|13
TGTGCCAGCAGTTTATCGGCCAAAAACATTCAGTACTTC
CASSLSAKNIQYF
>-|TRBJ2-2|TRBD1|TRBV13|16
TGTGCCAGCAGGTCAGAGGGGACAGAGAACACCGGGGAGCTGTTTTTT
CASRSEGTENTGELFF
>-|TRBJ2-7|TRBD2|TRBV28|17
TGTGCCAGCAGTTTAGGGACTAGCGGGGGGGTTGCCTACGAGCAGTACTTC
CASSLGTSGGVAYEQYF
>-|TRBJ1-3|-|TRBV5-1|15
TGCGCCAGCAGCTCAGGGGACGGCTCTGGAAACACCATATATTTT
CASSSGDGSGNTIYF
>-|TRBJ2-5|-|TRBV12-3/TRBV12-4|13
TGTGCCAGCACCCCGGGGTGGTTGGAGACCCAGTACTTC
CASTPGWLETQYF
>few|TRBJ2-2|-|TRBV6-5|14
TGTGCCACTTTAAAGGGGAAGAACACCGGGGAGCTGTTTTTT
CATLKGKNTGELFF
>-|TRBJ1-2|-|TRBV4-1|13
TGCGCCAGCAGCCAAAGACAGAACTATGGCTACACCTTC
CASSQRQNYGYTF
>-|TRBJ1-4|-|TRBV28|16
TGTGCCAGCAGTTTTTTCGGGGGAATAACTAATGAAAAACTGTTTTTT
CASSFFGGITNEKLFF
>-|TRBJ2-3|-|TRBV7-9|18
TGTGCCAGCAGCTTATTCTCCGGGGGGCTCCATTCCACAGATACGCAGTATTTT
CASSLFSGGLHSTDTQYF
>-|TRBJ2-5|TRBD2|TRBV5-1|16
TGCGCCAGCAGCTTCACGACTAGCGGTGTTCAAGAGACCCAGTACTTC
CASSFTTSGVQETQYF
>-|TRBJ1-1|-|TRBV9|14
TGTGCCAGCAGCGTACCCACGGGGAACACTGAAGCTTTCTTT
CASSVPTGNTEAFF
>-|TRBJ2-3|-|TRBV11-2|12
TGTGCCAGCAGCTTGTCAGGGAATACGCAGTATTTT
CASSLSGNTQYF
>-|TRBJ1-2|-|TRBV5-1|12
TGCGCCAGCAGCCCAGGGGAGAGAGGCTACACCTTC
CASSPGERGYTF
>once|TRBJ2-7|-|TRBV5-1|14
TGCGCCAGCAGCTTCGTGGACAGTTCCTACGAGCAGTACTTC
CASSFVDSSYEQYF
>-|TRBJ1-6|TRBD1|TRBV27|15
TGTGCCAGCAGGGACAGGCTTAACTGGAATTCACCCCTCCACTTT
CASRDRLNWNSPLHF
>-|TRBJ2-7|-|TRBV27|17
TGTGCCAGCAGTTTGCTTGGGCCCCAGAGGGGGGGAAGCGAGCAGTACTTC
CASSLLGPQRGGSEQYF
>-|TRBJ2-7|TRBD1|TRBV28|15
TGTGCCAGCCGTGGAGAGGGACAGGGGAGCTACGAGCAGTACTTC
CASRGEGQGSYEQYF
>-|TRBJ1-2|-|TRBV6-1|15
TGTGCCAGCAGTGAAGGAGATTCCGAACTGTATGGCTACACCTTC
CASSEGDSELYGYTF
>once|TRBJ2-2|TRBD1|TRBV28|12
TGTGCCAGCAGCGCAGGGGGCGGGGAGCTGTTTTTT
CASSAGGGELFF
>-|TRBJ1-5|-|TRBV27|17
TGTGCCAGCAGAAAAGACAGCGCCTGGGATAGCAATCAGCCCCAGCATTTT
CASRKDSAWDSNQPQHF
>-|TRBJ1-2|TRBD1|TRBV4-1|15
TGCGCCAGCAGCCCTCGGTGGCAGGGGGGCTATGGCTACACCTTC
CASSPRWQGGYGYTF
>-|TRBJ2-3|-|TRBV6-1|15
TGTGCCAGCAGTGAAATCGGGGTCCTCACAGATACGCAGTATTTT
CASSEIGVLTDTQYF
>-|TRBJ1-1|-|TRBV28|13
TGTGCCAGCAGTTTACGAGGGCTTCCTGAAGCTTTCTTT
CASSLRGLPEAFF
>few|TRBJ2-3|-|TRBV5-4|18
TGTGCCAGCAGCTTGTATACGGCAGCTGGAGGAATCACAGATACGCAGTATTTT
CASSLYTAAGGITDTQYF
>-|TRBJ2-7|-|TRBV20-1|11
TGCAGTGCTAGCGAGGGGGTCGAGCAGTACTTC
CSASEGVEQYF
>-|TRBJ1-1|-|TRBV19|16
TGTGCCAGTAGTAATTCGGAATGGGGCGATAACACTGAAGCTTTCTTT
CASSNSEWGDNTEAFF
>-|TRBJ1-2|TRBD1|TRBV19|14
TGTGCCAGTAGGGGGACAGGGTCTAACTATGGCTACACCTTC
CASRGTGSNYGYTF
>-|TRBJ2-7|-|TRBV28|11
TGTGCCAGCAGTTTACAGTACGAGCAGTACTTC
CASSLQYEQYF